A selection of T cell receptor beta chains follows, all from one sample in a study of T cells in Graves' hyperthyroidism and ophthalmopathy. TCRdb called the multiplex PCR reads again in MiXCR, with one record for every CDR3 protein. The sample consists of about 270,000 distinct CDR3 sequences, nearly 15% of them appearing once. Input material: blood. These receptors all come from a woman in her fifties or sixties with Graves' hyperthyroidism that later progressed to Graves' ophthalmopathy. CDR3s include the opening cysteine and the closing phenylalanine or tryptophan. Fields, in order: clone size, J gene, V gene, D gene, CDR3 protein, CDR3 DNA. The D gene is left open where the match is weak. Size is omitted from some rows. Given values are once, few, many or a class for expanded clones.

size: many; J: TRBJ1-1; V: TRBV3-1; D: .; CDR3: CASSPGDGWTEAFF; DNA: TGTGCCAGCAGCCCGGGGGACGGGTGGACTGAAGCTTTCTTT
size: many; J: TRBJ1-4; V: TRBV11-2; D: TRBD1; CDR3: CASSFDRGGEKLFF; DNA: TGTGCCAGCAGCTTTGACAGGGGAGGTGAAAAACTGTTTTTT
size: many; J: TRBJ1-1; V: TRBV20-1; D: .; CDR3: CSAFTARGFSEAFF; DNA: TGCAGTGCTTTCACGGCAAGGGGCTTCTCTGAAGCTTTCTTT
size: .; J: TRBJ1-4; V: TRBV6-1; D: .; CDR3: CASIRKEKLFF; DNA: TGTGCCAGCATAAGGAAGGAAAAACTGTTTTTT
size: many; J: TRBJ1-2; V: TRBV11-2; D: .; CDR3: CASSVPFSSYGYTF; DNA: TGTGCCAGCAGCGTCCCCTTTTCATCGTATGGCTACACCTTC
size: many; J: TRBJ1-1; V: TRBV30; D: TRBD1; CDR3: CAWSVAQHRGNTEAFF; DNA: TGTGCCTGGAGTGTAGCCCAACACAGGGGGAACACTGAAGCTTTCTTT
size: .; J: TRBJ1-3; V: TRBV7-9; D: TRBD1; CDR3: CASSVQGGEGNTIYF; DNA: TGTGCCAGCAGCGTGCAGGGGGGAGAGGGAAACACCATATATTTT
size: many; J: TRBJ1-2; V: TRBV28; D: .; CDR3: CASSLGAGRVSGYTF; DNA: TGTGCCAGCAGTTTAGGGGCGGGGAGGGTCTCTGGCTACACCTTC
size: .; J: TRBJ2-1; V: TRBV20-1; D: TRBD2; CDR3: CGATNPAGGNNEQFF; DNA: TGCGGTGCTACCAACCCAGCGGGAGGGAACAATGAGCAGTTCTTC
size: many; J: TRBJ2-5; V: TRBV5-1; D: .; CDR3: CASTVNSPGGQETQYF; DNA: TGCGCCAGCACCGTCAACTCCCCGGGCGGGCAAGAGACCCAGTACTTC
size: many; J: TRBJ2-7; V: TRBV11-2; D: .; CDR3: CASSSQPRTGQYF; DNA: TGTGCCAGCAGCTCCCAGCCTCGGACGGGGCAGTACTTC
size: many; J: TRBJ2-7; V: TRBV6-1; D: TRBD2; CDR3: CASSWQRENYEQYF; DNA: TGTGCCAGCAGTTGGCAGCGGGAGAACTACGAGCAGTACTTC
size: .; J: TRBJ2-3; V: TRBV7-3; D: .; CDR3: CASSLTRQGRGAGADTQYF; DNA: TGTGCCAGCAGCTTAACGCGGCAGGGAAGGGGGGCAGGAGCAGATACGCAGTATTTT
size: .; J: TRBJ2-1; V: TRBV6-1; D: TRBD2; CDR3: CASSGLAGADEQFF; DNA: TGTGCCAGCAGTGGACTAGCGGGAGCGGATGAGCAGTTCTTC
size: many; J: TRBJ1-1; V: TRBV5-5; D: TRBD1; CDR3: CASSLGQGAPEAFF; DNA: TGTGCCAGCAGCTTGGGACAGGGGGCCCCTGAAGCTTTCTTT
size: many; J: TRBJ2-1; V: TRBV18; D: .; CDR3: CASSPPGEPNEQFF; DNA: TGTGCCAGCTCACCACCGGGCGAGCCAAATGAGCAGTTCTTC
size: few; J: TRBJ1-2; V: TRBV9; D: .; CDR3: CASSAGHYGYTF; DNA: TGTGCCAGCAGCGCGGGTCACTATGGCTACACCTTC
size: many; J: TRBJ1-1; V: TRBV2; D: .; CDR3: CASSFVASNTEAFF; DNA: TGTGCCAGCAGTTTCGTGGCCTCTAACACTGAAGCTTTCTTT
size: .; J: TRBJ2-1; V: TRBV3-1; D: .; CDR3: CASSQEPGVNEQFF; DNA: TGTGCCAGCAGCCAAGAACCAGGGGTGAATGAGCAGTTCTTC
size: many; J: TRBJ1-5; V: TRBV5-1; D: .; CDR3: CASSLESRTESNQPQHF; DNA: TGCGCCAGCAGCTTGGAGTCTCGGACAGAAAGCAATCAGCCCCAGCATTTT
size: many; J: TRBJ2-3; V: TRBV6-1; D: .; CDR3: CASSERLADTQYF; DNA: TGTGCCAGCAGTGAGCGACTAGCAGATACGCAGTATTTT
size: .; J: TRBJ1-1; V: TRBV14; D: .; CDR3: CASSSLGASTRAFF; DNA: TGTGCCAGCAGCTCCCTTGGGGCAAGCACTCGGGCTTTCTTT
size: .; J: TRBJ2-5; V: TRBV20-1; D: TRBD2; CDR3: CSARDRTSGRRQETQYF; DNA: TGCAGTGCTAGAGATAGGACTAGCGGGAGAAGGCAAGAGACCCAGTACTTC
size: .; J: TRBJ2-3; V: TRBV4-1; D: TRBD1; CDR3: CASSSPLTGGSPDTQYF; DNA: TGCGCCAGCAGCTCCCCTTTGACAGGGGGCTCACCAGATACGCAGTATTTT
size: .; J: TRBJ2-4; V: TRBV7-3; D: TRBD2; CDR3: CASSLTGGILAKNIQYF; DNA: TGTGCCAGCAGCTTAACGGGAGGGATTCTAGCCAAAAACATTCAGTACTTC
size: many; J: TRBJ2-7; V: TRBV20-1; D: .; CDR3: CSAWSYEQYF; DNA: TGCAGTGCTTGGTCCTACGAGCAGTACTTC
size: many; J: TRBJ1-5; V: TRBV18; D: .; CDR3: CASSPSTVNQPQHF; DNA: TGTGCCAGCTCACCATCCACAGTCAATCAGCCCCAGCATTTT
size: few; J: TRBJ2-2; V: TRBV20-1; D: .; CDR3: CSARDDGGGTGELFF; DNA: TGCAGTGCTAGAGATGACGGAGGGGGCACCGGGGAGCTGTTTTTT
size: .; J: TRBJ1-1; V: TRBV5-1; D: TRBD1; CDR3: CASSSSGQKNTEAFF; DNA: TGCGCCAGCAGCAGCTCGGGACAGAAGAACACTGAAGCTTTCTTT
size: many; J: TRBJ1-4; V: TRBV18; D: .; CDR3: CASSSQATNEKLFF; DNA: TGTGCCAGCTCATCACAGGCGACAAATGAAAAACTGTTTTTT
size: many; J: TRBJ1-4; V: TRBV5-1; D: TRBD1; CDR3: CASSLTGQTNEKLFF; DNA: TGCGCCAGCAGCTTGACGGGACAGACAAATGAAAAACTGTTTTTT
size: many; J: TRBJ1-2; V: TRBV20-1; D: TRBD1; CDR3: CSASSNRGSINYGYTF; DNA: TGCAGTGCTAGCTCTAACAGGGGGAGTATTAACTATGGCTACACCTTC
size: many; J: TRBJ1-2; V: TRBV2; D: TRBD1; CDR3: CASRADRASYGYTF; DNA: TGTGCCAGCAGGGCGGACAGGGCGAGCTATGGCTACACCTTC
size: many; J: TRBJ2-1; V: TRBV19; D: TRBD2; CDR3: CASSRVGGNEQFF; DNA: TGTGCCAGTAGTAGGGTGGGAGGGAATGAGCAGTTCTTC
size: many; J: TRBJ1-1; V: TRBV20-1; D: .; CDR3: CSARAKANTEAFF; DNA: TGCAGTGCTAGAGCAAAGGCGAACACTGAAGCTTTCTTT
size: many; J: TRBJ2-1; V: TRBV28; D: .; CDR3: CASSFFRDYNEQFF; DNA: TGTGCCAGCAGTTTTTTTCGGGACTACAATGAGCAGTTCTTC
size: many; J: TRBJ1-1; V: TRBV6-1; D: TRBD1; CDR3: CASRTGGPFMNTEAFF; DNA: TGTGCCAGCAGGACAGGGGGGCCTTTCATGAACACTGAAGCTTTCTTT
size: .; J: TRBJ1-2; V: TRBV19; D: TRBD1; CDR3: CASSIDPGQGRNYGYTF; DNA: TGTGCCAGTAGTATAGATCCCGGACAGGGGCGGAACTATGGCTACACCTTC
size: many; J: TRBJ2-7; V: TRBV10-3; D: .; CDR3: CAISESRGEGGYEQYF; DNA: TGTGCCATCAGTGAGTCGAGGGGGGAGGGAGGGTACGAGCAGTACTTC
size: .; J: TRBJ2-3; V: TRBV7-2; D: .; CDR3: CASSRSYAGADTQYF; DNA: TGTGCCAGCAGCCGATCATACGCAGGGGCAGATACGCAGTATTTT
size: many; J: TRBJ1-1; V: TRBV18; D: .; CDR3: CASNGWGLNTEAFF; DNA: TGTGCCAGCAACGGTTGGGGCTTGAACACTGAAGCTTTCTTT
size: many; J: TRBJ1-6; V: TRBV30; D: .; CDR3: CAWTDILRPLHF; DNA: TGTGCCTGGACGGACATCCTCCGGCCCCTCCACTTT